The table lists the clone carrying this T cell receptor beta chain with a count of one. Its target is not known. This specimen comes from a study of cytomegalovirus exposure and HLA in healthy donors. PCR primers comprised 60 Vbeta and 13 Jbeta primers. Clones were read by immunoSEQ multiplex PCR, and TCRdb kept only the in-frame ones, dropping some. This table holds around 150,000 clones, around 79% found once. Broader study findings: TCR beta chain V- and J-gene trimming was linked, in a later analysis, to a missense variant in DCLRE1C.

Germline assignment: CDR1 GTSNPN and CDR2 SVGIG (reference sequence). The V end lost 8 bases, the J end lost 1 base, and 14 bases lay between the germline ends. This CDR3 is built from 13 residues. The sequence derives from a man aged 35 to 55 in good health and CMV-seronegative. The chain carries TRBV30 and TRBJ1-1; D is ambiguous. Material: PBMCs. Written as DNA, the CDR3 is TGTGCCGGTCGAACTGAGCCGAACACTGAAGCTTTCTTT. This codes for CAGRTEPNTEAFF. Full variable domain (missing parts from reference TRBV30 and TRBJ1-1): SQTIHQWPATLVQPVGSPLSLECTVEGTSNPNLYWYRQAAGRGLQLLFYSVGIGQISSEVPQNLSASRPQDRQFILSSKKLLLSDSGFYLCAGRTEPNTEAFFGQGTRLTVV.